The 6 T cell receptor beta chains below all came from one sample that was sequenced in a study of T cell changes during pregnancy in multiple sclerosis. Sequencing was performed with immunoSEQ multiplex PCR; in TCRdb, only in-frame clones are kept and a portion is missing. The sample shows tens of thousands of clones, about 87% of them seen only once. The sample here was CD4+ T cells from peripheral blood mononuclear cells, taken in the first trimester of pregnancy. The receptor source for this set is a female donor with multiple sclerosis, enrolled in a pregnancy study.

On this clone itself: Other DNA sequences in the same sample also yield this CDR3. The CDR3 is CASSLDMNTEAFF. CDR3 coding DNA: TGTGCCAGCAGCTTAGACATGAACACTGAAGCTTTCTTT. The V gene is TRBV7-9, the J gene TRBJ1-1, with D unclear. Germline assignment: CDR1 SEHNR and CDR2 FQNEAQ (reference sequence). V lost 1 base and J lost 0, with 3 bases in between. CDR3 length: 13 residues.

The genes are TRBV5-5 and TRBJ2-2, with TRBD1 matching over 7 bases. Germline V gives CDR1 SGHKS, CDR2 YYEKEE (reference sequence). Trimming cost V 1 base and J 8 bases; bases outside gene matches: 17. There are 18 residues in the CDR3. The CDR3 DNA reads TGTGCCAGCAGCTTGACCTACCCGGGACCAGGGGGAAGTGGGGAGCTGTTTTTT. Protein: CASSLTYPGPGGSGELFF.

The chain uses TRBV11-3 and TRBJ2-1; 8 nucleotides align to TRBD2. Germline-derived CDR1 and CDR2 are SGHNT and YENEEA. The CDR3 consists of 18 residues. The V gene end was trimmed by 5 bases and the J gene end by 0 bases; junction bases not matched to a gene: 12. The CDR3 region is CASSPGGGRGSSYNEQFF. The CDR3 bases are TGTGCCAGCAGCCCGGGGGGGGGACGGGGAAGCTCCTACAATGAGCAGTTCTTC.

The rearrangement uses TRBV6-1 and TRBJ2-5, with D maybe TRBD1 (6 bases). Germline CDR1 and CDR2: MNHNS and SASEGT. Trimming took 6 bases from V and 5 from J, leaving 13 bases between them. The CDR3 spans 13 residues. The CDR3 DNA sequence: TGTGCCAGCAGGGGACACGGCCGTGAGACCCAGTACTTC. Amino acid sequence: CASRGHGRETQYF.

This rearrangement joins TRBV12-1 to TRBJ2-7; TRBD2 was called by the table and not checked on the DNA. TRBV12-1 is flagged as a pseudogene. The CDR3 length is 13 residues. The CDR3 here is CASHLGGSTEQYF. The CDR3 bases are TGTGCCAGCCACCTGGGGGGTTCGACCGAGCAGTACTTC.

CDR3 region: CASSLAGGGGGKLFF. As DNA, the CDR3 is TGTGCCAGCAGCTTGGCCGGCGGGGGTGGGGGAAAACTGTTTTTT. This rearrangement joins TRBV5-4 to TRBJ1-4; D is possibly TRBD1 (5 bases). V was cut by 0 bases and J by 10 bases, with 16 bases left in between. Germline CDR1 reads SGHNT; CDR2 reads YYREEE (reference sequence). CDR3 length equals 15 residues.